The present T cell receptor (beta chain) was sequenced within a study of cytomegalovirus exposure and HLA in healthy donors. Notes on the study in general: The authors listed about 170 TCR beta chains as cytomegalovirus-associated. When analyzed later, a missense DCLRE1C variant was found to be linked to TCR beta V- and J-gene trimming.

PCR was performed using 60 Vbeta and 13 Jbeta primers. Using immunoSEQ multiplex PCR, the repertoire was profiled, and TCRdb retains in-frame clones only, with some absent. The sample includes 95,000 to 150,000 clones, roughly three fifths seen only once; the top ten take roughly 1.4%. This clone was seen once. The antigen is not known. The specimen sequenced was PBMCs. This receptor was taken from a man younger than 35 in good health and CMV-seronegative.

This CDR3 is CASGRADYNEQFF. As DNA, the CDR3 is TGTGCCTCCGGGCGGGCCGACTACAATGAGCAGTTCTTC. The V and J genes are TRBV9 and TRBJ2-1; perhaps TRBD2 as D (5 bases). The CDR3 has 13 residues. The germline CDR1 and CDR2 sequences are SGDLS and YYNGEE. Trimming pared 10 bases from V and 3 bases from J, leaving 14 bases between.